A selection of T cell receptor beta chains follows, all from one sample in a study of blood T cell repertoires in COVID-19. Only in-frame clones appear in the TCRdb table, and some are missing; sequencing was by immunoSEQ multiplex PCR. Here the sample spans 250,000 to 400,000 clones, about 87% being singletons. The source material was peripheral blood. The receptor set was obtained from a woman aged 25 to 39 with COVID-19, enrolled during active disease. Both conserved end residues are part of each CDR3. D genes are given only for firm matches. Clone size is given for some rows only: seen once, a few or many times, or a class if the clone is expanded.

cdr3_aa cdr3_nt j_call clone_size v_call d_call
CASRDTSRRTYNEQFF TGTGCCAGCAGGGATACTAGCAGAAGAACCTACAATGAGCAGTTCTTC TRBJ2-1 . TRBV5-8 .
CASSLTSGAITDTQYF TGTGCCAGCAGCTTGACTAGCGGGGCCATCACAGATACGCAGTATTTT TRBJ2-3 . TRBV7-2 TRBD2
CASSPRTEETQYF TGTGCCAGCAGCCCAAGGACAGAAGAGACCCAGTACTTC TRBJ2-5 . TRBV5-4 .
CAWSVFRGNYGYTF TGTGCCTGGAGTGTCTTCAGGGGGAATTATGGCTACACCTTC TRBJ1-2 . TRBV30 TRBD1
CASSYLRQHAEAFF TGTGCCAGCAGTTACCTGAGACAGCACGCTGAAGCTTTCTTT TRBJ1-1 . TRBV6-5 .
CASSMTGTGVAEAFF TGCGCCAGCAGCATGACCGGGACAGGGGTCGCTGAAGCTTTCTTT TRBJ1-1 . TRBV5-1 TRBD1
CASSLLVRDGTQYF TGTGCCAGCAGCTTGCTTGTCAGGGATGGGACCCAGTACTTC TRBJ2-5 . TRBV5-6 .
CASKRSSSFTDTQYF TGTGCCAGCAAAAGGTCTAGCTCATTCACAGATACGCAGTATTTT TRBJ2-3 . TRBV2 .
CASSYSQGKTQYF TGTGCCAGCAGTTACTCTCAGGGGAAGACCCAGTACTTC TRBJ2-5 . TRBV6-6 .
CASSLGASGSTDTQYF TGTGCCAGCAGCTTAGGAGCTAGCGGGAGCACAGATACGCAGTATTTT TRBJ2-3 . TRBV11-2 TRBD2
CASREDRGGEKLFF TGTGCCAGCAGGGAGGACAGGGGTGGTGAAAAACTGTTTTTT TRBJ1-4 . TRBV6-6 TRBD1
CASTTGFSGANVLTF TGTGCCAGCACTACAGGGTTCTCTGGGGCCAACGTCCTGACTTTC TRBJ2-6 many TRBV6-5 .
CASRGGTGPEKLFF TGTGCCAGTAGAGGCGGGACAGGTCCCGAAAAACTGTTTTTT TRBJ1-4 . TRBV19 TRBD1
CASSQDRGTGVSETQYF TGTGCCAGCAGCCAAGATCGGGGGACAGGGGTTAGCGAGACCCAGTACTTC TRBJ2-5 . TRBV3-1/TRBV3-2 TRBD1
CATSRDPTGGLHF TGTGCCACCAGCAGAGATCCGACAGGGGGCCTCCACTTT TRBJ1-6 . TRBV15 TRBD1
CAISSGGASYEQYF TGTGCCATCAGTAGCGGGGGGGCCTCCTACGAGCAGTACTTC TRBJ2-7 . TRBV10-3 TRBD2
CVSSLTSGGNEQFF TGCGTCAGCAGCTTGACTAGCGGGGGCAATGAGCAGTTCTTC TRBJ2-1 . TRBV5-1 TRBD2
CATSAIGQPRGELFF TGTGCCACCAGTGCCATAGGACAACCCCGCGGGGAGCTGTTTTTT TRBJ2-2 . TRBV24-1 .
CASSQGTGVGNTIYF TGCGCCAGCAGCCAAGGGACAGGGGTAGGAAACACCATATATTTT TRBJ1-3 . TRBV4-3 TRBD1
CAARTGEAFF TGTGCCGCAAGGACAGGCGAAGCTTTCTTT TRBJ1-1 . TRBV25-1 TRBD1
CASSESKSSDRPSNEKLFF TGCGCCAGCAGTGAGTCGAAGTCCTCCGACAGGCCCTCTAATGAAAAACTGTTTTTT TRBJ1-4 . TRBV10-1 .
CASSYGASGLGTQYF TGTGCCAGCAGTTACGGCGCTAGCGGGTTGGGGACCCAGTACTTC TRBJ2-5 . TRBV6-5 TRBD2
CASSETGGLYSPLHF TGTGCCAGTAGTGAGACAGGGGGCTTGTATTCACCCCTCCACTTT TRBJ1-6 once TRBV19 TRBD1
CAIPTVGDEAFF TGTGCCATCCCGACAGTTGGGGATGAAGCTTTCTTT TRBJ1-1 . TRBV6-5 .
CASSPGGRPTNQPQHF TGTGCCAGCAGCCCAGGGGGACGGCCGACTAATCAGCCCCAGCATTTT TRBJ1-5 . TRBV7-9 TRBD1
CASSYMDGDYGYTF TGTGCCAGCAGTTACATGGACGGGGACTATGGCTACACCTTC TRBJ1-2 . TRBV6-6 .
CASSLGQNTEAFF TGTGCCAGCAGCCTAGGACAGAACACTGAAGCTTTCTTT TRBJ1-1 . TRBV11-1 .
CASKRSGPIIAF TGTGCCAGCAAGAGGAGCGGGCCGATCATAGCTTTT TRBJ1-5 few TRBV2 .
CASLPGGGIYGYTF TGTGCCAGCTTGCCGGGGGGCGGTATCTATGGCTACACCTTC TRBJ1-2 . TRBV6-5 .
CASSPGTDVYSNQPQHF TGTGCCAGCAGTCCCGGGACAGACGTTTATAGCAATCAGCCCCAGCATTTT TRBJ1-5 . TRBV2 TRBD1
CASSQGAGEHRPQHF TGTGCCAGCAGTCAGGGAGCGGGGGAACATCGGCCCCAGCATTTT TRBJ1-5 . TRBV6-5 .
CASRQGWNQPQHF TGTGCCAGCAGACAGGGATGGAATCAGCCCCAGCATTTT TRBJ1-5 . TRBV6-5 .
CASRGSGGGFEQFF TGTGCCAGCAGGGGAAGCGGAGGGGGCTTTGAGCAGTTCTTC TRBJ2-1 . TRBV6-5 .
CAISESSGRAEAFF TGTGCCATCAGTGAGTCATCGGGGAGGGCCGAAGCTTTCTTT TRBJ1-1 . TRBV10-3 .
CASSLFGGTATNEKLFF TGCGCCAGCAGCTTGTTCGGCGGGACAGCAACTAATGAAAAACTGTTTTTT TRBJ1-4 once TRBV5-1 TRBD1
CASSQRQGRDYGYTF TGTGCCAGCTCACAAAGACAGGGCCGTGACTATGGCTACACCTTC TRBJ1-2 . TRBV18 TRBD1
CASRGTDSSYGYTF TGTGCCAGCAGGGGTACGGACAGCTCCTATGGCTACACCTTC TRBJ1-2 . TRBV27 .
CASSPGTSGAVSTDTQYF TGTGCCAGCAGCCCCGGGACTAGCGGGGCCGTTAGCACAGATACGCAGTATTTT TRBJ2-3 . TRBV2 TRBD2